This TCR beta chain was sequenced in a study of cytomegalovirus exposure and HLA in healthy donors. On the study more broadly: Around 83% of 398 genotyped donors fell in the Caucasian-associated ancestry cluster. General study findings and limits: Reports credit the classifier with highly specific, highly sensitive diagnosis of cytomegalovirus status. The study carried out a later analysis of TCR beta sequences. It associated some 17,000 of them with specific HLA alleles at a false discovery rate of 0.05.

The CDR3 has 15 residues. Trimming cost V 5 bases and J 3 bases; bases outside gene matches: 7. Germline values: CDR1 MNHNS, CDR2 SASEGT. Primers for the PCR totalled 60 Vbeta and 13 Jbeta. Assay used: immunoSEQ multiplex PCR; TCRdb lists only in-frame clones, some missing. Here the sample spans some 200,000 clones, around four fifths being singletons. As for this clone: The antigen remains undetermined.

The material sequenced was PBMCs. The rearrangement joins TRBV6-1 to TRBJ2-7, with 10 bases aligning to TRBD1. The sequence was collected from a woman aged 45-65 years in good health and CMV-seropositive. The CDR3 bases are TGTGCCAGCAGTCCACGCCGGACAGGGGGCTACGAGCAGTACTTC. Protein: CASSPRRTGGYEQYF.